These 9 T cell receptor beta chains originate from one sample sequenced in a study of T cells in Graves' hyperthyroidism and ophthalmopathy (dated by TCRdb to about 2019). Library generation was performed with multiplex PCR. Sequenced using an Illumina HiSeq 2000. The TCR beta CDR3 regions were amplified from RNA transcripts. The first round of RT-PCR for the TCR CDR3 was performed with the HTBI primer set and the Qiagen OneStep RT-PCR kit. TCRdb handled the public reads itself, with Q25 trimming in fastp and clone calling in MiXCR, and kept productive beta chains. Rows are unified per CDR3 protein, each entry keeping the most common DNA and genes. This sample gives 600,000 to 650,000 distinct CDR3 sequences in total; roughly 20% of them show up just once. 30% to 40% of the sample rests with the top ten. Source material: blood. The receptors come from a young man with Graves' ophthalmopathy.

The chain carries TRBV4-3 and TRBJ2-1; 11 positions match TRBD2. The J segment lost 8 bases and the V segment lost 0 bases, leaving 6 bases of the junction unmatched. CDR3 length equals 16 residues. The germline gives CDR1 LGHNA, CDR2 YSLEER. The CDR3 nucleotides are TGCGCCAGCAGCCAAGAAAGTCTAGCGGGAGGATATGAGCAGTTCTTC. This encodes CASSQESLAGGYEQFF.

This clonotype was observed many times. The chain couples TRBV11-2 to TRBJ1-1; no clear D. The CDR3 spans 15 residues. Germline V gene data show CDR1 as SGHAT and CDR2 as FQNNGV. V lost 5 bases to trimming and J lost 8 bases, with 21 bases between them. The CDR3 DNA follows: TGTGCCAGCAGCCCTCGGACCACACTGAGACCAGAAGCTTTCTTT. Its translation is CASSPRTTLRPEAFF.

V gene TRBV7-9 combines with J gene TRBJ2-3; weak D call: TRBD2 (6 bases). CDR3 size: 15 residues. CDR1 is SEHNR, CDR2 FQNEAQ, per germline (reference sequence). V lost 4 bases to trimming and J lost 4 bases, with 15 bases between them. As DNA, the CDR3 is TGTGCCAGCAGCTCCCGGGAGCCCAGGTCAGATACGCAGTATTTT. Protein product: CASSSREPRSDTQYF.

As concerns this clonotype: The junction and the germline gene differ at one end; a read error may be behind it. J is TRBJ2-3 and V is TRBV5-1; weak D call: TRBD1 (6 bases). There are 15 residues in the CDR3. CDR1 is SGHRS and CDR2 is YFSETQ in the germline V gene. The CDR3 protein is CASSSRDTLLDTQYF. The CDR3 DNA follows: TGTGCCAGCAGCTCCCGGGACACCCTTCTGGATACGCAGTATTTT.

This clonotype occurred many times. The chain has TRBV6-1 and TRBJ2-5; a possible D gene is TRBD1 (5 bases). The CDR3 is made up of 13 amino acids. V lost 5 bases to trimming and J lost 2 bases, with 9 bases between them. Germline CDR1 MNHNS, CDR2 SASEGT. This chain's CDR3 is CASSFDSQETQYF. CDR3 nucleotide sequence: TGTGCCAGCAGTTTTGACAGTCAAGAGACCCAGTACTTC.

This clonotype came up a few times. The V gene is TRBV7-9, the J gene TRBJ2-1; D is possibly TRBD1 or TRBD2 (5 bases each). The CDR3 length is 16 residues. Germline V lookup: CDR1 SEHNR, CDR2 FQNEAQ (reference sequence). Trimming stripped 5 bases from V and 6 bases from J, with 20 bases between. The CDR3 bases are TGTGCCAGCAGCCCACCGAAGGGGACCCTACCCAATGAGCAGTTCTTC. Translation gives CASSPPKGTLPNEQFF.

This clonotype showed up just a few times. The CDR3 DNA follows: TGTGCCAGCAGCATTACAGGGGGCGCCCGTGAAAAACTGTTTTTT. Protein product: CASSITGGAREKLFF. The genes are TRBV2 and TRBJ1-4; 9 nucleotides match TRBD1. Trimming at V came to 6 bases and at J to 7 bases, leaving 9 bases not matched to a gene. The germline gives CDR1 SNHLY, CDR2 FYNNEI. This CDR3 has 15 amino acids.

This clonotype was seen ten or more times. This sequence joins TRBV4-2 and TRBJ2-7; 9 positions agree with TRBD1. The ends lost 5 bases at V and 2 bases at J; junction bases unmatched: 4. This CDR3 is built from 14 residues. The V gene's germline CDR1 is LGHNA and CDR2 YNFKEQ. This CDR3 reads CASSWGQGTYEQYF. The CDR3 DNA sequence: TGTGCCAGCAGCTGGGGACAGGGTACCTACGAGCAGTACTTC.

There are a few counts of this clonotype. The chain recombines TRBV4-2 with TRBJ1-3; D is uncertain. Trimming took off 0 bases at V and 0 bases at J, with 9 bases between the two ends. CDR1 and CDR2 (germline): LGHNA, YNFKEQ. The CDR3 runs 16 residues. This chain's CDR3 is CASSQEAGSSGNTIYF. The CDR3 DNA is TGTGCCAGCAGCCAAGAAGCAGGCAGCTCTGGAAACACCATATATTTT.